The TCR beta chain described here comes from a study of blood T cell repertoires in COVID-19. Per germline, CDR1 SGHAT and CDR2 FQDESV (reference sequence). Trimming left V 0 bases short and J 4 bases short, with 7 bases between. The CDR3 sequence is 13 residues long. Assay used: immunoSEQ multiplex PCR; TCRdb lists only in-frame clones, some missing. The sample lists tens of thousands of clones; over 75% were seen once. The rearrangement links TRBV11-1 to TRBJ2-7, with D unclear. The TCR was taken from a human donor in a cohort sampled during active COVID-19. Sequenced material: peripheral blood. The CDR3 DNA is TGTGCCAGCAGCTTAGCGCTATATTACGAGCAGTACTTC. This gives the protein CASSLALYYEQYF. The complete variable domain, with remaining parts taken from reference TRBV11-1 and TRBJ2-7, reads EAEVAQSPRYKITEKSQAVAFWCDPISGHATLYWYRQILGQGPELLVQFQDESVVDDSQLPKDRFSAERLKGVDSTLKIQPAELGDSAMYLCASSLALYYEQYFGPGTRLTVT.